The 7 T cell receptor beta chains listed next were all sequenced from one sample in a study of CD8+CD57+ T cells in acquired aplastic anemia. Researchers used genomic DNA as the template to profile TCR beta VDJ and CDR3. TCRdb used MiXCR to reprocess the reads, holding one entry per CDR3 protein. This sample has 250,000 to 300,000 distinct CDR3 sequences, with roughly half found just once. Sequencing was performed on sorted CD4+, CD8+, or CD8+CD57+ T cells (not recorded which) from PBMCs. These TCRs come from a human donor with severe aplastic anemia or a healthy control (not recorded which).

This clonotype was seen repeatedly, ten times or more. The CDR3 reads CASSYPEGSGQETQYF. The CDR3 DNA follows: TGTGCCAGCAGTTACCCGGAGGGATCTGGCCAAGAGACCCAGTACTTC. The rearrangement uses TRBV6-6 and TRBJ2-5, with D tentatively TRBD2 (6 bases). V lost 2 bases and J 1 base, leaving 14 bases between the germline ends. This CDR3 comprises 16 residues. Germline-derived CDR1 and CDR2 are MNHNY and SVGAGI (reference sequence).

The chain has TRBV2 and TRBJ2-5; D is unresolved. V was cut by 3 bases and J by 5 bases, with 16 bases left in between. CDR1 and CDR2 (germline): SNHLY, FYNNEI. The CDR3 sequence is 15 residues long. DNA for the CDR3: TGTGCCAGCAGTGAGCGGACCTACGACGGGGAGACCCAGTACTTC. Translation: CASSERTYDGETQYF.

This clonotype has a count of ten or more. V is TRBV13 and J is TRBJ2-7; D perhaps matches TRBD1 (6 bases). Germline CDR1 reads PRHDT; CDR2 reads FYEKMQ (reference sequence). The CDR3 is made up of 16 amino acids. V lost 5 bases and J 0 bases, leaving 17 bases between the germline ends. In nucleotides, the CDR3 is TGTGCCAGCAGCCGCAAACCCGGACAGCTCTCCTACGAGCAGTACTTC. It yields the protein CASSRKPGQLSYEQYF.

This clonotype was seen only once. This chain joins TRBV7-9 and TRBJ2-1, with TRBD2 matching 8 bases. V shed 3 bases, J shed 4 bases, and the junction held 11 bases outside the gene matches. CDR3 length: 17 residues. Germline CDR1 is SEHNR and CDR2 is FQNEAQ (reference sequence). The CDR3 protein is CASSFHPGGGSYNEQFF. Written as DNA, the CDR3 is TGTGCCAGCAGCTTCCACCCGGGAGGGGGGTCATACAATGAGCAGTTCTTC. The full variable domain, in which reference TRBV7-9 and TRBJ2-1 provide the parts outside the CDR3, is DTGVSQNPRHKITKRGQNVTFRCDPISEHNRLYWYRQTLGQGPEFLTYFQNEAQLEKSRLLSDRFSAERPKGSFSTLEIQRTEQGDSAMYLCASSFHPGGGSYNEQFFGPGTRLTVL.

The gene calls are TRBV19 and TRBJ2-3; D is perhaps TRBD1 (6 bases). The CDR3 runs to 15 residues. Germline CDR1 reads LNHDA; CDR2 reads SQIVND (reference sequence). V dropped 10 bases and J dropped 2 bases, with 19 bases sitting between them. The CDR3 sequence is CATSGGRALTDTQYF. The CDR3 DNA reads TGTGCCACCTCTGGGGGCAGGGCCCTCACAGATACGCAGTATTTT.

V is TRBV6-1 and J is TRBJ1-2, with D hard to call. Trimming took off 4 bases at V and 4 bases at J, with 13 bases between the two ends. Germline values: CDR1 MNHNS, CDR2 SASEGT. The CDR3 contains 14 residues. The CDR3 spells CASSVGSSIYGYTF. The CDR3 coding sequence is TGTGCCAGCAGTGTAGGGTCTTCCATCTATGGCTACACCTTC.

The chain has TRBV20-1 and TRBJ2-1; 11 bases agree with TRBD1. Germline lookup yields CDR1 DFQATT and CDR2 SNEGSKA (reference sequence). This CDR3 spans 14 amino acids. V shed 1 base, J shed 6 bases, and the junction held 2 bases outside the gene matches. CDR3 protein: CSARGTGGFNEQFF. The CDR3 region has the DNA TGCAGTGCTAGAGGGACAGGGGGCTTCAATGAGCAGTTCTTC.